This T cell receptor beta chain is from a study of blood T cell repertoires in COVID-19 (dated by TCRdb to the early 2020s). Study-wide context: Samples from collaborators originated in the United States, Italy and Spain and spanned both the acute and convalescent phases of COVID-19. The dataset comprised deeply sampled blood TCRbeta repertoires from subjects exposed to, actively infected with, or recovered from COVID-19. The samples were drawn from the first 160 participants of the ongoing ImmuneRACE study and from 1,254 subjects provided by 6 global collaborators. The repertoires were made available in a free public database intended to serve as a resource for research on the immune response to SARS-CoV-2. A de-identified subject ID, COVID-19 status, age in years and sex were almost always included in the sample metadata. The material from the prospective study consisted of cDNA or gDNA derived from T cells, B-cell-depleted T cells, or PBMCs. Where HLA class I and class II types were available, the types were taken from metadata supplied by the sample provider, not from assay-based typing. Here is what the overall study found, with its caveats: Clinical and demographic metadata were provided uncurated, with the amount varying by source and participant.

Collaborating institutions collected whole blood in K2EDTA tubes following their own protocols. Collaborator samples were shipped for TCRbeta analysis as frozen whole blood, isolated PBMCs, or DNA extracted from either sample type. TCRbeta CDR3 regions were amplified from genomic DNA by means of the immunoSEQ Assay, a bias-controlled multiplex PCR. Per the source publication's procedure: Within the assay, amplification of reference gene primers was used to estimate how many nucleated cells each sample contained. To quantify the absolute abundance of each unique TCRbeta CDR3 rearrangement, sequence reads were collapsed and filtered. Productive Simpson clonality was computed per sample as the square root of Simpson's diversity index over productive rearrangements. This immuneACCESS table, as held by TCRdb, lists in-frame sequences with V and J called but not all clones. Of the missing ones, under half trace to an unresolved V gene in checked studies; the others have no known cause. V, J and clone size are those of that table, while D and trimming were read from the DNA. In this sample the table shows under 140,000 clones, approximately 82% of which occur a single time. The ten largest clonotypes hold 3.8% of the sample.

Comments on this clone: Its antigen is currently not known. No much larger clone exists at a distance of one base, and base qualities are not known.

At the junction V is shortened by 5 bases and J by 3 bases; bases outside the gene matches: 6. CDR1 and CDR2 are read off the germline V gene as SGHRS and YFSETQ. Its CDR3 holds 14 amino acids, cysteine through phenylalanine. The DNA shown is the 42-base CDR3, in frame from base 1. Sequenced sample: peripheral blood. The V gene is TRBV5-1 and the J gene is TRBJ1-2, with 8 bases matching TRBD1. This receptor was obtained from an elderly woman with acute or convalescent COVID-19. The nucleotide sequence reads TGCGCCAGCAGGCTGGGGACAGGCCACTATGGCTACACCTTC. Its amino acids are CASRLGTGHYGYTF.